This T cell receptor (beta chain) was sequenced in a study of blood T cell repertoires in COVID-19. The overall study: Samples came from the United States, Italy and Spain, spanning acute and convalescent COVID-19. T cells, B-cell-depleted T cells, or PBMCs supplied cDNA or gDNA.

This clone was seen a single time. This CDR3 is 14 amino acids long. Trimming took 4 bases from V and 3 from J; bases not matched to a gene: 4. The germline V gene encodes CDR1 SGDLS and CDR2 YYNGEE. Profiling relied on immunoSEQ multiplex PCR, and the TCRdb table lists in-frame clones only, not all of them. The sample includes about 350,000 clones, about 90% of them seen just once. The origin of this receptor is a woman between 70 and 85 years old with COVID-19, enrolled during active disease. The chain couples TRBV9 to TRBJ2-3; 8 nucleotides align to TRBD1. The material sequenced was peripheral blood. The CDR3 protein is CASSRRTGTDTQYF. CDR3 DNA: TGTGCCAGCAGCAGGAGGACAGGGACAGATACGCAGTATTTT.